This TCR beta chain was sequenced during a study of cytomegalovirus exposure and HLA in healthy donors. Study-level points and caveats: In vitro data verified a few CMV-associated chains as specific for CMV antigens.

The germline gives CDR1 LNHDA, CDR2 SQIVND (reference sequence). V shed 7 bases, J shed 0 bases, and the junction held 6 bases outside the gene matches. The CDR3 is 15 amino acids. The data were produced by immunoSEQ multiplex PCR, yet TCRdb's version contains in-frame clones alone and is incomplete. The table has around 200,000 clones, roughly three quarters seen once. In the case of this clone: As yet, its antigen is unknown.

V is TRBV19 and J is TRBJ1-2; 9 bases are shared with TRBD1. The sequence derives from a woman aged 25 to 39 in good health and CMV-seronegative. Specimen: PBMCs. The CDR3 spells CASTQWTGANYGYTF. The CDR3 DNA follows: TGTGCCAGTACCCAATGGACAGGGGCTAACTATGGCTACACCTTC.